This TCR beta chain was sequenced for a study of response to subunit inactivated influenza vaccine. The CDR3 sequence is 14 residues long. V lost 0 bases and J lost 7, with 10 bases in between. Study-wide results and caveats: Seasonal influenza vaccination, on each occasion, was suggested by the authors to recruit few new T cells.

MiXCR was run by TCRdb on the RT-PCR reads, yielding one entry per CDR3 protein. The sample yields hundreds of thousands of distinct CDR3 sequences, approximately 17% seen once. This clonotype was seen only a few times. Its antigen is not known. This receptor was taken from a man over 45 who received an inactivated influenza vaccine. This chain links TRBV12-3 or TRBV12-4 with TRBJ2-1; D is perhaps TRBD2 (5 bases). The sample here was PBMCs from blood, taken roughly 5 days after vaccination. The CDR3 loop is CASSLASGWNEQFF. CDR3 DNA sequence: TGTGCCAGCAGTTTAGCTTCGGGGTGGAATGAGCAGTTCTTC.